This entry is about one T cell receptor (beta chain). Its antigen is currently unknown. The CDR3 length is 14 residues. CDR1 and CDR2 from the germline V gene are KGHSH and LQKENI. V lost 3 bases, J lost 4 bases, and 2 bases stayed unmatched. In the ViraFEST assay, antigen-specific CD4+ clonotypes were identified by expansion after peptide-pool stimulation. Cells that had been cultured for 9 to 10 days were the source of isolated CD4+ T cells. All vaccine recipients tested negative for nucleocapsid antibodies and had never contracted SARS-CoV-2 infection. Produced via immunoSEQ multiplex PCR; TCRdb's table is partial and in-frame only. The table shows roughly 65,000 clones, with around 76% occurring only once. The sample belongs to a study of vaccination effects on CD4 cells after COVID-19.

The V gene is TRBV18, the J gene TRBJ2-5; TRBD1 matches 10 bases. This specimen was CD4+ T cells from PBMCs cultured with HCoV-NL63 spike peptides, taken before COVID-19 vaccination. The clonotype originates from a human donor who received a COVID-19 vaccine. CDR3: CASSPDRGAETQYF. The DNA for the CDR3 is TGTGCCAGCTCACCGGACAGGGGGGCAGAGACCCAGTACTTC.